The 3 T cell receptor beta chains presented below share a single source sample, sequenced in a study of shared clonotypes between healthy human individuals. Sequencing used immunoSEQ multiplex PCR; TCRdb keeps in-frame clones, though not all of them. Here the sample spans about 460,000 clones, approximately 80% being singletons. The source material was PBMCs. These receptors all stem from a woman in her forties in good health. Some clones in this sample may be carry-over from other donors' samples.

On this clone itself: A far larger clone is off by one base, so a read error is likely. This chain links TRBV27 with TRBJ2-5; a weak D match, TRBD2 (5 bases). The tail of the sequence fits TRBJ2-7 better, so the J call may be wrong. CDR1 and CDR2 from the germline V gene are MNHEY and SMNVEV (reference sequence). This CDR3 is 15 amino acids long. The chain's CDR3 is CASSTWERYIYEQYF. CDR3 in DNA: TGTGCCAGCAGTACCTGGGAGCGTTATATCTACGAGCAGTACTTC.

This chain links TRBV5-1 with TRBJ2-1; 11 bases are shared with TRBD2. The CDR3 extends over 15 amino acids. CDR1 and CDR2 (germline): SGHRS, YFSETQ. Trimming at V came to 4 bases and at J to 7 bases, leaving 7 bases not matched to a gene. CDR3 in amino acids: CASSLTSGSINEQFF. Written as DNA, the CDR3 is TGCGCCAGCAGCCTCACTAGCGGGAGTATAAATGAGCAGTTCTTC. The whole variable domain, remainder taken from reference TRBV5-1 and TRBJ2-1, is KAGVTQTPRYLIKTRGQQVTLSCSPISGHRSVSWYQQTPGQGLQFLFEYFSETQRNKGNFPGRFSGRQFSNSRSEMNVSTLELGDSALYLCASSLTSGSINEQFFGPGTRLTVL.

CDR3 protein: CASSLTGVYGYTF. Here the CDR3 DNA reads TGTGCCAGCAGCTTAACAGGGGTTTATGGCTACACCTTC. This chain uses TRBV5-4 with TRBJ1-2; 7 bases map to TRBD1. Per the germline V gene, CDR1 is SGHNT and CDR2 is YYREEE (reference sequence). The CDR3 consists of 13 residues. The V segment lost 2 bases and the J segment 5 bases; nucleotides outside the gene matches: 3.